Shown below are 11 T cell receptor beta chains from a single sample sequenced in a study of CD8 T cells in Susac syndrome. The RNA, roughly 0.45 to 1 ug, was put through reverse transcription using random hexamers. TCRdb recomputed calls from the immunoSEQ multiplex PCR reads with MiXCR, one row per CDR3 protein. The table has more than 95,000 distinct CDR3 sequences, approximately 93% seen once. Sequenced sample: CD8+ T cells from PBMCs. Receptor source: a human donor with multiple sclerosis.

CDR3 amino acids: CASSLRAHGYGEQYV. CDR3 sequence (DNA): TGTGCCAGCAGTTTACGGGCACATGGGTATGGCGAGCAGTACGTC. The chain links TRBV27 to TRBJ2-7; the D is unclear. The CDR3 consists of 15 residues. The germline CDR1 and CDR2 sequences are MNHEY and SMNVEV (reference sequence). V lost 2 bases and J 6 bases, leaving 17 bases between the germline ends.

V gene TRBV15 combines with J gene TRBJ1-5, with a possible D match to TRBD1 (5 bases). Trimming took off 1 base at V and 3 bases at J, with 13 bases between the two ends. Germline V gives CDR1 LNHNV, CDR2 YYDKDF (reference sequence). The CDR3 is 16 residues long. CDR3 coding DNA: TGTGCCACCAGCAGAGGAGGGGACGGCAACAATCAGCCCCAGCATTTT. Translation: CATSRGGDGNNQPQHF.

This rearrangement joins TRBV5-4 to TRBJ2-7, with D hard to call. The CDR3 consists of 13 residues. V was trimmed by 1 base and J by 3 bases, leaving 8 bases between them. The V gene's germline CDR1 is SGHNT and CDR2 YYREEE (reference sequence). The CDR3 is CASSLFLRYEQYF. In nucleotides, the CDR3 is TGTGCCAGCAGCTTGTTTTTGCGCTACGAGCAGTACTTC.

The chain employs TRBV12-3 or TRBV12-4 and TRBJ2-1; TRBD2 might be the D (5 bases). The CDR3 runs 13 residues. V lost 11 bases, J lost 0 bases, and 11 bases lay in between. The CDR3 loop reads CAAGENSYNEQFF. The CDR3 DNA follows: TGTGCCGCCGGGGAGAACTCCTACAATGAGCAGTTCTTC.

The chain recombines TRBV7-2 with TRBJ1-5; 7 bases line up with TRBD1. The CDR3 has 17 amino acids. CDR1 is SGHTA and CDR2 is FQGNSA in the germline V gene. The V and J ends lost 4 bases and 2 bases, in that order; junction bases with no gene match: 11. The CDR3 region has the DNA TGTGCCAGCAGCTCTAAGACAGGGTGGGACGGCAATCAGCCCCAGCATTTT. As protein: CASSSKTGWDGNQPQHF. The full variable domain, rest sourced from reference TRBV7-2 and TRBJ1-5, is GAGVSQSPSNKVTEKGKDVELRCDPISGHTALYWYRQSLGQGLEFLIYFQGNSAPDKSGLPSDRFSAERTGGSVSTLTIQRTQQEDSAVYLCASSSKTGWDGNQPQHFGDGTRLSIL.

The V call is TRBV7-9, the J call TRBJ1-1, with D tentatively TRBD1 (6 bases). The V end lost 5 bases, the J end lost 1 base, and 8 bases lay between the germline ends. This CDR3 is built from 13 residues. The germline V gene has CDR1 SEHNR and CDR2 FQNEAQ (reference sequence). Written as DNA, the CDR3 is TGTGCCAGCAGCCGGGGACAGAACACTGAAGCTTTCTTT. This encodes CASSRGQNTEAFF.

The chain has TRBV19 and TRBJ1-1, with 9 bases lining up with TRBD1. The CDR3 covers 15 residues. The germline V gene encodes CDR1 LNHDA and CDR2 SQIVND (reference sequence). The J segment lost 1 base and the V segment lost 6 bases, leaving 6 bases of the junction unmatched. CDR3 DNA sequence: TGTGCCAGTAGCCTGGACAGGGGATGGAACACTGAAGCTTTCTTT. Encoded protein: CASSLDRGWNTEAFF. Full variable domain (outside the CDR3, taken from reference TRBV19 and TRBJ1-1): DGGITQSPKYLFRKEGQNVTLSCEQNLNHDAMYWYRQDPGQGLRLIYYSQIVNDFQKGDIAEGYSVSREKKESFPLTVTSAQKNPTAFYLCASSLDRGWNTEAFFGQGTRLTVV.

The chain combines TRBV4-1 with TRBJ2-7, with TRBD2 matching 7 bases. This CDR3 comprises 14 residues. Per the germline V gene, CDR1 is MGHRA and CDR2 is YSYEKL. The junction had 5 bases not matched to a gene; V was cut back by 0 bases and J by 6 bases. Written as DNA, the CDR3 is TGCGCCAGCAGCCAAGATGGTGGGGGGGGCGAGCAGTACTTC. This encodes CASSQDGGGGEQYF.

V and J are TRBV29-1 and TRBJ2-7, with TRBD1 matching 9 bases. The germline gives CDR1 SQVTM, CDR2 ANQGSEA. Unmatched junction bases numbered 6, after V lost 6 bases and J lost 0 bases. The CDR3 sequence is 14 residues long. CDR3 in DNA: TGCAGCGTGGGGGGACAGGGAGACTCCTACGAGCAGTACTTC. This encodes CSVGGQGDSYEQYF.

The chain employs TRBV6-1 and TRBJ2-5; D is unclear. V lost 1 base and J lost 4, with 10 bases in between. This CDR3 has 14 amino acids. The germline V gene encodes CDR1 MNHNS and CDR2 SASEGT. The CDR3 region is CASSEVGKGETQYF. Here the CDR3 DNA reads TGTGCCAGCAGTGAAGTGGGCAAAGGAGAGACCCAGTACTTC.

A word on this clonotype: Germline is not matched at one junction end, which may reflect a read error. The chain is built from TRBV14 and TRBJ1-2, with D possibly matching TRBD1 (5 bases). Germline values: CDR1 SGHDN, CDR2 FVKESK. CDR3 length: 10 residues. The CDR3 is CASSQDPGDF. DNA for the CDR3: TGTGCCAGCAGCCAAGATCCGGGGGACTTC.